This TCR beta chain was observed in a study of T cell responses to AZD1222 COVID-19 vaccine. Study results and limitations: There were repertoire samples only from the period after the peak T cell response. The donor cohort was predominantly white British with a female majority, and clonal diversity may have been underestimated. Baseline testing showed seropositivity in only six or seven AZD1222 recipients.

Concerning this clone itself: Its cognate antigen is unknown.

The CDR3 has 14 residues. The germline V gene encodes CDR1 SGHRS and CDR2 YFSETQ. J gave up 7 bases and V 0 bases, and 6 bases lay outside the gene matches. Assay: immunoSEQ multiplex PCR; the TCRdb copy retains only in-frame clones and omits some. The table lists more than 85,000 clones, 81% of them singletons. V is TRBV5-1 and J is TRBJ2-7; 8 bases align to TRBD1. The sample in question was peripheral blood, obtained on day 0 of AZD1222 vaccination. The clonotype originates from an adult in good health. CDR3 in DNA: TGCGCCAGCAGCTTGGGTCAGGGGGCGGAGGAGCAGTACTTC. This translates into CASSLGQGAEEQYF.